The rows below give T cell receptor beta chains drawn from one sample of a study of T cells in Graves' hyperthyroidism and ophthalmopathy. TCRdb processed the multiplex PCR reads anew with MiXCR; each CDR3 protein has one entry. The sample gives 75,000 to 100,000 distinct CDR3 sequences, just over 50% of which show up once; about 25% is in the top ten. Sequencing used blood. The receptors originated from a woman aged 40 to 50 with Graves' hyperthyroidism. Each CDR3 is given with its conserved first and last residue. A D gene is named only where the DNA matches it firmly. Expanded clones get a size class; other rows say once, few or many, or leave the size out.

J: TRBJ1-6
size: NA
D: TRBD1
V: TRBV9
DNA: TGTGCCAGCAGAGGTGAAGGGGGCAAGACGTCCTATAATTCACCCCTCCACTTT
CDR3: CASRGEGGKTSYNSPLHF

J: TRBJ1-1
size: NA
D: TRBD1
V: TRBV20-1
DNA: TGCAGTGCGGACCGGGACAGGGTGGCTTTCTTT
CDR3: CSADRDRVAFF

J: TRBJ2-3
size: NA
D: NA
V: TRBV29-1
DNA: TGCAGCGTTGTAGGGGTATCCAACACAGATACGCAGTATTTT
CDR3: CSVVGVSNTDTQYF

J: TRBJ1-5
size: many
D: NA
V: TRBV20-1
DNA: TGCAGTGCTAGAGATGGGTCCAGGCACAATCAGCCCCAGCATTTT
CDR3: CSARDGSRHNQPQHF

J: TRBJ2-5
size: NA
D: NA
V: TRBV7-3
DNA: TGTGCCAGCAGCAGGGGAGGGGGGGAGACCCAGTACTTC
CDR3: CASSRGGGETQYF

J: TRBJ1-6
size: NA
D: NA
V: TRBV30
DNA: TGTGCCTGGAGTGGACTGAACTATGTGGCACCCCTCCACTTT
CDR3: CAWSGLNYVAPLHF

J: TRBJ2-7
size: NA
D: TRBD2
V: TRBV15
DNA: TGTGCCACCTCCAGCGGGAACCCCCAGCAGTACTTC
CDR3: CATSSGNPQQYF

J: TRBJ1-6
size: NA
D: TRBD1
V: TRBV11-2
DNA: TGTGCCAGCAACTCTGGCACAGGGGGCGAGAGGTTTCGGCGTTCACCCCTCCACTTT
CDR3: CASNSGTGGERFRRSPLHF

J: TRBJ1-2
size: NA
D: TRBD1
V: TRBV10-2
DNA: TGCGCCAGCAGTGAGTCGAGCGGGACAGGGGTAGGCTACACCTTC
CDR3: CASSESSGTGVGYTF

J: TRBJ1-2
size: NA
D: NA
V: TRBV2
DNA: TGTGCCAGCAGTTTAGAGCTAAGGGTTGGCTACACCTTC
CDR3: CASSLELRVGYTF

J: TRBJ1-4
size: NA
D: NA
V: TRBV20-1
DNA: TGCAGTGCTAGCAGGGAAGAGAATGAAAAACTGTTTTTT
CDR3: CSASREENEKLFF

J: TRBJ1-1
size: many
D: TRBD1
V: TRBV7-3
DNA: TGTGCCAGCAGCCGGACAGGGGCCACTGAAGCTTTCTTT
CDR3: CASSRTGATEAFF

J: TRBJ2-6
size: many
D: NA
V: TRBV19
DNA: TGTGCCAGTAGTATCAGAAGCCCGGGGAAGGCCGCTGGGGCCAACGTCCTGACTTTC
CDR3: CASSIRSPGKAAGANVLTF

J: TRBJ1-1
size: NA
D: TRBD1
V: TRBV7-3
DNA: TGTGCCAGCAGTTCGGACAGGGGAATGTGTGGCACTGAAGCTTTCTTT
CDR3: CASSSDRGMCGTEAFF

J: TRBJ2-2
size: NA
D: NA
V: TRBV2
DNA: TGTGCCAGCAGTGACCCAACGATGGGGCGCTTCGGGGAGCTGTTTTTT
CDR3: CASSDPTMGRFGELFF

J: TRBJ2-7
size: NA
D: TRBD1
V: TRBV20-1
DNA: TGCAGTGCCATTCCGGGACAGGGTGACGAGCAGTACTTC
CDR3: CSAIPGQGDEQYF

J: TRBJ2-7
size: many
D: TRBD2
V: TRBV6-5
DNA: TGTGCCAGCAGTTACCCCGCTAGCGGGAGCTACGAGCAGTACTTC
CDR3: CASSYPASGSYEQYF

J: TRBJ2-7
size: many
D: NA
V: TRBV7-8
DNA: TGTGCCAGCAGCTTATTGCCTAGGAGCTACGAGCAGTACTTC
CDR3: CASSLLPRSYEQYF

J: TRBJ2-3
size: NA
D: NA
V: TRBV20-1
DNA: TGCAGTGCTAAAGATCGGCGACTCACAGATACGCAGTATTTT
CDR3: CSAKDRRLTDTQYF

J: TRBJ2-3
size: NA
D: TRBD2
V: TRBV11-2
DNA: TGTGCCAGCAGCGTGACTAGCGGGCGGGCCTCGGCAGATACGCAGTATTTT
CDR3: CASSVTSGRASADTQYF

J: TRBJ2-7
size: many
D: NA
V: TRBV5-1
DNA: TGCGCCAGCAGCCGGGGTAGTTCCTACGAGCAGTACTTC
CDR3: CASSRGSSYEQYF

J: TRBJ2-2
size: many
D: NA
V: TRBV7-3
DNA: TGTGCCAGCAGTCTCACCGGGGAGCTGTTTTTT
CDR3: CASSLTGELFF

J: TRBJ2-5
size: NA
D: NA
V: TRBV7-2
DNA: TGTGCCAGCAGCTTCGGACAAGCCATTGTGGAAGAGGCCCAGTACTTC
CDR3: CASSFGQAIVEEAQYF

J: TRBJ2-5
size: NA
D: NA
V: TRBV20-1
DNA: TGCAGTGCTAGCAGCCCCGAGACCCAGTACTTC
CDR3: CSASSPETQYF

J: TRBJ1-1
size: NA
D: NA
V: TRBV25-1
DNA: TGTGCCAGCGTAGAGGACAGTGACTACACTGAAGCTTTCTTT
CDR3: CASVEDSDYTEAFF

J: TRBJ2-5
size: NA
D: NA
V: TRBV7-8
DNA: TGTGCCAGCGTTGGGACATCCCAAGAGACCCAGTACTTC
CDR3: CASVGTSQETQYF

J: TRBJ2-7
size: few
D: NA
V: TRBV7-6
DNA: TGTGCCAGCAGCTTAGCGCCCCAGTCTGAGCAGTACTTC
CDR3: CASSLAPQSEQYF

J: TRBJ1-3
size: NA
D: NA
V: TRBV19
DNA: TGTGCCAGTAGTATACTACCGGGACACCTGAACACCATATATTTT
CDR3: CASSILPGHLNTIYF

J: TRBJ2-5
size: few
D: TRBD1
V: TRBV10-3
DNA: TGTGCCATCAGCAGGACAGGTTCGAGGACCCAGTACTTC
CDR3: CAISRTGSRTQYF

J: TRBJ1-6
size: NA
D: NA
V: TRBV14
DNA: TGTGCCAGCAGCCCCCCCCTCTCCTATAATTCACCTCTCCACTTT
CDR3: CASSPPLSYNSPLHF

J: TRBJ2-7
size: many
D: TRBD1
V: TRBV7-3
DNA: TGTGCCAGCAGCCCTACCCAGGGGGCCTACGAGCAGTACTTC
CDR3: CASSPTQGAYEQYF

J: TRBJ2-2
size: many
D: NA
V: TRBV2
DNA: TGTGCCAGCAGTATAGACAGTACATTCACCGGGGAGCTGTTTTTT
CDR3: CASSIDSTFTGELFF

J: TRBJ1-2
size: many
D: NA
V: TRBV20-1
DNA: TGCAGTGCTAGTTCTGGGACGGCTGGCTACACCTTC
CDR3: CSASSGTAGYTF

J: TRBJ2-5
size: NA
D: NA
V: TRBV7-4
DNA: TGTGCCAGCAGCTTAGCGTCGGAGAACCAGTACTTC
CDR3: CASSLASENQYF

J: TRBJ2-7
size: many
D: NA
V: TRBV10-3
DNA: TGTGCCATCAGGGACAGTTCGAGCTCCTACGAGCAGTACTTC
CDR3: CAIRDSSSSYEQYF

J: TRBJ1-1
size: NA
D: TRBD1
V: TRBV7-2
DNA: TGTGCCAGCAGCTATGGACAGGGTAGGACTGAAGCTTTCTTT
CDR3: CASSYGQGRTEAFF

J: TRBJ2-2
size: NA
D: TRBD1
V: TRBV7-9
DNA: TGTGCCACCAGTCCTACAGGGGGCGTTGGGGAGCTGTTTTTT
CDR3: CATSPTGGVGELFF

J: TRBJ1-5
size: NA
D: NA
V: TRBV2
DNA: TGTGCCAGCAGTGCTAGGGGAATTCAGGACAATCAGCCCCAGCATTTT
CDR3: CASSARGIQDNQPQHF

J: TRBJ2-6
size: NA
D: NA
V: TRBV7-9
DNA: TGTGCCAGCAGCTTAGGTAGGACATCGACTGGGGCCAACGTCCTGACTTTC
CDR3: CASSLGRTSTGANVLTF

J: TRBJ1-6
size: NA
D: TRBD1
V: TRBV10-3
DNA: TGTGCCATCAGGCCGGGACAGGGGACACCCCTCCACTTT
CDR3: CAIRPGQGTPLHF